A single T cell receptor beta chain is shown here with its context. The target antigen is unknown. Trimming removed 2 bases from V and 7 bases from J; junction bases left unmatched: 4. Germline-derived CDR1 and CDR2 are MDHEN and SYDVKM. This CDR3 spans 14 amino acids. This sample was taken from a study of blood T cells in healthy people across ages. Through a sample-barcoded 5' primer and a J-beta primer mix, a second PCR was run for roughly 7 to 11 cycles. Each cDNA molecule was tagged by a template-switch adaptor with 12 random nucleotides. TCRdb used MiXCR to reprocess the 5' RACE reads, holding one entry per CDR3 protein. The table includes roughly 830,000 distinct CDR3 sequences, about 62% detected once. Study observations and caveats: Naive CD4+ cells and diversity were both higher in long-lived donors than in aged donors. Naive T cell percentage and TCR beta diversity correlated strongly.

Each sample gave at least 6 million isolated PBMCs. This chain links TRBV28 with TRBJ1-2; 10 nucleotides match TRBD1. Source material: blood. This TCR was recovered from a young man in good health. CDR3 in amino acids: CASSLRQGAVGYTF. DNA for the CDR3: TGTGCCAGCAGTTTAAGACAGGGGGCAGTTGGCTACACCTTC.